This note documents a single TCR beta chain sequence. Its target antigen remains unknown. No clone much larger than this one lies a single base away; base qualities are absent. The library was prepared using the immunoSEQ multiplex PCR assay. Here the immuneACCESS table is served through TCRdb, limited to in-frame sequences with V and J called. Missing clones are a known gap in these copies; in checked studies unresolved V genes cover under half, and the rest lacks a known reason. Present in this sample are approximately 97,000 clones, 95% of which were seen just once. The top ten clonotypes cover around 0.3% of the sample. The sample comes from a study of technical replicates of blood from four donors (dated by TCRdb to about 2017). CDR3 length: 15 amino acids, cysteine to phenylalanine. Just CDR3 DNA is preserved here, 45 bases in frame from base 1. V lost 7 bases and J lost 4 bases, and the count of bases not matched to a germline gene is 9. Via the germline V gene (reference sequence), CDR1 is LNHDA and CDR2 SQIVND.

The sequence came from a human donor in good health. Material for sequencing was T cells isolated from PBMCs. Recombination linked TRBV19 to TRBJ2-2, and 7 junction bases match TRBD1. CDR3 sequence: CASTTGQSVTGELFF. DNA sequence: TGTGCCAGTACTACGGGACAGTCGGTCACCGGGGAGCTGTTTTTT.